The clone carrying this T cell receptor beta chain is medium-sized in the sample. Its specificity is not known. The CDR3 is 14 residues long. With 5 bases clipped from V and 6 bases from J, the junction kept 5 bases outside the gene matches. Germline CDR1 is SGHAT and CDR2 is FQNNGV. The entry originates in a study of Tregs in tolerant kidney transplant recipients. The wider study: Sorted recipient Tregs were expanded on donor B cells with IL-2, restimulated day 11. Sorting after B cell culture yielded CD25+CD127- and 4-1BB+CD40L- CD4+ cells. Sorting of CD4+CD25+CD127- cells followed approximately three-day belatacept mixed lymphocyte reactions, sometimes with roughly five-day graft donor restimulation. Findings and caveats of the study: Tregs expanded with activated donor B cells seemed most donor-specific.

The data were produced by immunoSEQ multiplex PCR, yet TCRdb's version contains in-frame clones alone and is incomplete. Of 1,300 to 1,500 clones listed, approximately 40% are singletons. The sequence came from a human donor in good health. Sequencing was performed on Tregs from blood grown in culture. This chain uses TRBV11-2 with TRBJ2-2, with TRBD1 matching 8 bases. CDR3: CASSPGQVPGELFF. CDR3 bases: TGTGCCAGCAGCCCGGGACAGGTCCCCGGGGAGCTGTTTTTT.